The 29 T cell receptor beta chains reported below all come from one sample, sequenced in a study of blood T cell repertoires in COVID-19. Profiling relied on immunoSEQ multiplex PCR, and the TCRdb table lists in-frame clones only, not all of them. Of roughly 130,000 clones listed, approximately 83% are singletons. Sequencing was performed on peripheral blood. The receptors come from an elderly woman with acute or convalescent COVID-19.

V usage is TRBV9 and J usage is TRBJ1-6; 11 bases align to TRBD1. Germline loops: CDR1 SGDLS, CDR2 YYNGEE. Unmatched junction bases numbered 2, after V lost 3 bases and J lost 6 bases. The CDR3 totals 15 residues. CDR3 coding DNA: TGTGCCAGCAGCGGGGGGACAGGGGGTAATTCACCCCTCCACTTT. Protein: CASSGGTGGNSPLHF.

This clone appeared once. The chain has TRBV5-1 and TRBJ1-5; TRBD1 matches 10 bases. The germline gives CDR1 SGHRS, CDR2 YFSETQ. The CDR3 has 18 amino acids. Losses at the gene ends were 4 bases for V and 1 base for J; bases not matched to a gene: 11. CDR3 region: CASSLGTGAGGSNQPQHF. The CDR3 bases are TGCGCCAGCAGCCTAGGGACAGGGGCCGGGGGAAGCAATCAGCCCCAGCATTTT.

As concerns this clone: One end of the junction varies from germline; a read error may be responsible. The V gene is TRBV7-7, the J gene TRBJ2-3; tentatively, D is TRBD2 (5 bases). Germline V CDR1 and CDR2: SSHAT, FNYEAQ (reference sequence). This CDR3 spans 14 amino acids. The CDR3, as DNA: TGTGCTAGCAGCCTCGGAGGCGGGTTAGATACGCAGTATTTT. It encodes CASSLGGGLDTQYF.

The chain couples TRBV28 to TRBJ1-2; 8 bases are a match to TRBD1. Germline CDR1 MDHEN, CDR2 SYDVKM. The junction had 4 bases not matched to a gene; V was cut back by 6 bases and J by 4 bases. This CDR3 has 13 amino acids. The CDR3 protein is CASSLGQVYGYTF. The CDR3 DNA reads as TGTGCCAGCAGCTTGGGACAGGTCTATGGCTACACCTTC.

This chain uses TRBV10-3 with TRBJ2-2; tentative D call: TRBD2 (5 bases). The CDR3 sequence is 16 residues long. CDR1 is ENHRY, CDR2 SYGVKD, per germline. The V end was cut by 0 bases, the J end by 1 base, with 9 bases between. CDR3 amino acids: CAISESGEGNTGELFF. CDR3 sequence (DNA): TGTGCCATCAGTGAGTCCGGTGAGGGGAACACCGGGGAGCTGTTTTTT.

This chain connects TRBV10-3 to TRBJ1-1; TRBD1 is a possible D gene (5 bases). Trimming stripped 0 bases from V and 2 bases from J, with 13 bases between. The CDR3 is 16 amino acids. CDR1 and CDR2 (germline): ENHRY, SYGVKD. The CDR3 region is CAISESRRQTNTEAFF. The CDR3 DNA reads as TGTGCCATCAGTGAGTCGAGGAGACAGACAAACACTGAAGCTTTCTTT.

Here the CDR3 reads CASSVLLSTDTQYF. CDR3 bases: TGTGCCAGCAGCGTCCTTCTAAGCACAGATACGCAGTATTTT. This sequence joins TRBV9 and TRBJ2-3; no clear D. The CDR3 runs to 14 residues. V shed 2 bases and J shed 0 bases, with 7 bases lying between them. Germline loops: CDR1 SGDLS, CDR2 YYNGEE.

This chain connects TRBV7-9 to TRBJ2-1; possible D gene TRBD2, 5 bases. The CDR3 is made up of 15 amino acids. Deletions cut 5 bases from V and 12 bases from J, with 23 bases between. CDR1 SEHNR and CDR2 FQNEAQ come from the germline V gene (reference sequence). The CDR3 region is CASSRSRFGEWMQFF. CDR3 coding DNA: TGTGCCAGCAGCCGGAGCCGGTTCGGGGAATGGATGCAGTTCTTC.

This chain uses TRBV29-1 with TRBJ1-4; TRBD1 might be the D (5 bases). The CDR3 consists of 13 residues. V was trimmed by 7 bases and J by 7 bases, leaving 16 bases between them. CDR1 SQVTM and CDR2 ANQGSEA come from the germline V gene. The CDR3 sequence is CSAARREGEKLFF. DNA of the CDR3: TGCAGCGCGGCTCGCAGGGAGGGTGAAAAACTGTTTTTT.

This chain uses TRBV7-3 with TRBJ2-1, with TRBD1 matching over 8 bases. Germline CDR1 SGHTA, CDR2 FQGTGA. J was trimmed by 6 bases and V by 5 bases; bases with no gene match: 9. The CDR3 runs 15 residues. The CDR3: CASSPLGQGFNEQFF. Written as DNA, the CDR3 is TGTGCCAGCAGCCCTCTCGGACAGGGATTCAATGAGCAGTTCTTC.

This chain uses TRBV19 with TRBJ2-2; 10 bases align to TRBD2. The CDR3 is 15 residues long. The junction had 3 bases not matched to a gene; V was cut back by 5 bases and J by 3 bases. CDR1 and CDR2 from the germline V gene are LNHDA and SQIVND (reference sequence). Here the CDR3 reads CASSSSGGYTGELFF. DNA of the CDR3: TGTGCCAGTAGTTCTAGCGGGGGATACACCGGGGAGCTGTTTTTT.

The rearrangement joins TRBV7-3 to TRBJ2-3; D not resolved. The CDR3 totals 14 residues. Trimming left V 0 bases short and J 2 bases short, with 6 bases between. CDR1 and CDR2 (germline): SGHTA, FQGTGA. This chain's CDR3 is CASSLTRSTDTQYF. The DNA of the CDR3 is TGTGCCAGCAGCTTAACTCGGTCCACAGATACGCAGTATTTT.

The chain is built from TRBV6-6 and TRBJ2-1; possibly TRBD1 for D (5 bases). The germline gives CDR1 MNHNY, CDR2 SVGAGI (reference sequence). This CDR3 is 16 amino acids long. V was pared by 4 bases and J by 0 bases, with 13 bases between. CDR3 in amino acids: CASSFSRDSSYNEQFF. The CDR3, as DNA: TGTGCCAGCAGTTTCTCCAGGGATAGCTCCTACAATGAGCAGTTCTTC.

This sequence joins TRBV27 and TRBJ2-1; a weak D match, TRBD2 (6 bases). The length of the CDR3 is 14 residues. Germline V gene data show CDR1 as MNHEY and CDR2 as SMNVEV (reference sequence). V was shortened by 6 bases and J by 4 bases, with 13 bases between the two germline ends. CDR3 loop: CASRGLATYNEQFF. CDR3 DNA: TGTGCCAGCAGAGGGCTAGCGACTTACAATGAGCAGTTCTTC.

The CDR3: CASSPEPGLARETQYF. CDR3 DNA: TGTGCCAGCAGTCCGGAGCCGGGACTAGCGAGGGAGACCCAGTACTTC. The V gene is TRBV27, the J gene TRBJ2-5; the match to TRBD2 covers 10 bases. The CDR3 sequence is 16 residues long. The ends lost 5 bases at V and 5 bases at J; junction bases unmatched: 11. The germline gives CDR1 MNHEY, CDR2 SMNVEV (reference sequence).

The CDR3 coding sequence is TGTGCCAGCAGCAGGGGGCCCAATTCACCCCTCCACTTT. Its translation: CASSRGPNSPLHF. This chain uses TRBV9 with TRBJ1-6, with 7 bases fitting TRBD1. This CDR3 is 13 amino acids long. Unmatched junction bases numbered 2, after V lost 4 bases and J lost 7 bases. CDR1 is SGDLS, CDR2 YYNGEE, per germline.

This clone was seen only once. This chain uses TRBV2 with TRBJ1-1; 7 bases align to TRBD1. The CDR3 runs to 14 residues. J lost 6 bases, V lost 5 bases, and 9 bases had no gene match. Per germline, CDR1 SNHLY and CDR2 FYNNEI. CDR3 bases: TGTGCCAGCAGTACCAGAGGACAGGCCTCTGAAGCTTTCTTT. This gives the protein CASSTRGQASEAFF.

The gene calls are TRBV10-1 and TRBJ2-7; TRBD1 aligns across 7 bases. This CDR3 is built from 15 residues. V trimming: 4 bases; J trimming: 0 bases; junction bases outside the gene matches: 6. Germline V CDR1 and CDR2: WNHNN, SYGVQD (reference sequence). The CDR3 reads CASSGTGSPSYEQYF. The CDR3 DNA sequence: TGCGCCAGCAGTGGGACAGGATCGCCCTCCTACGAGCAGTACTTC.

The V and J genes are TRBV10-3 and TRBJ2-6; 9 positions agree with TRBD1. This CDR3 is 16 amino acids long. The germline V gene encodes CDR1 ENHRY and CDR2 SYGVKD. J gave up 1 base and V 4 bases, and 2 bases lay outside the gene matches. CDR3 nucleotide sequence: TGTGCCATCAGTGGACAGGGGGAGTCTGGGGCCAACGTCCTGACTTTC. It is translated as CAISGQGESGANVLTF.

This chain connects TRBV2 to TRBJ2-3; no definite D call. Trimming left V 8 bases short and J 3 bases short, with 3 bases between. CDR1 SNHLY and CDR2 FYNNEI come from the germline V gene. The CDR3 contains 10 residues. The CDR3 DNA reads TGTGCCAGCTCAACAGATACGCAGTATTTT. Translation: CASSTDTQYF. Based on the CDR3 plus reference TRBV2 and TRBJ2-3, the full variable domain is EPEVTQTPSHQVTQMGQEVILRCVPISNHLYFYWYRQILGQKVEFLVSFYNNEISEKSEIFDDQFSVERPDGSNFTLKIRSTKLEDSAMYFCASSTDTQYFGPGTRLTVL.

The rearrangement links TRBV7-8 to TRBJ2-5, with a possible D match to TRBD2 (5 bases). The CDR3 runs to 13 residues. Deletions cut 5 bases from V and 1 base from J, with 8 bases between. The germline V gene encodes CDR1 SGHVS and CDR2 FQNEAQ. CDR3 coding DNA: TGTGCCAGCAGCCTCGGGATCCAAGAGACCCAGTACTTC. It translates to CASSLGIQETQYF. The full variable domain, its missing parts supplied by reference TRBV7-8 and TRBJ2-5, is GAGVSQSPRYKVAKRGQDVALRCDPISGHVSLFWYQQALGQGPEFLTYFQNEAQLDKSGLPSDRFFAERPEGSVSTLKIQRTQQEDSAVYLCASSLGIQETQYFGPGTRLLVL.

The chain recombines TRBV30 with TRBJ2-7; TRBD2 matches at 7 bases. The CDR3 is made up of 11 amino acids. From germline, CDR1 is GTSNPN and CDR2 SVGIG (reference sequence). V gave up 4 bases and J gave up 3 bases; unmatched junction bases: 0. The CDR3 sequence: CAWTGGYEQYF. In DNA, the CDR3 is TGTGCCTGGACGGGGGGCTACGAGCAGTACTTC.

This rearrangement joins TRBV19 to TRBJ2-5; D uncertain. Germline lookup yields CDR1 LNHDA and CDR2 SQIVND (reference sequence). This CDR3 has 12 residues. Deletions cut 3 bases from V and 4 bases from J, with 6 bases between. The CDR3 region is CASSMSGETQYF. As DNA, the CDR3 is TGTGCCAGTAGTATGAGTGGAGAGACCCAGTACTTC.

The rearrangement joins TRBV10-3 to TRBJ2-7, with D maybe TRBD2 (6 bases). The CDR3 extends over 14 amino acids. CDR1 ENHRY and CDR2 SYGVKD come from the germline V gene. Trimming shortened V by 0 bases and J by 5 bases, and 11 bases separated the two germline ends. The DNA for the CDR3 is TGTGCCATCAGTGAGTCGTCGGGGGTTGACGAGCAGTACTTC. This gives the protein CAISESSGVDEQYF.

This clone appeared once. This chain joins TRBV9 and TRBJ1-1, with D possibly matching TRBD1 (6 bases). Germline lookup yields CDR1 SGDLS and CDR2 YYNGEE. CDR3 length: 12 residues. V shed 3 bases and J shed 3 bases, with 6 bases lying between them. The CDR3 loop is CASSGTDTEAFF. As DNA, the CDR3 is TGTGCCAGCAGCGGGACAGACACTGAAGCTTTCTTT.

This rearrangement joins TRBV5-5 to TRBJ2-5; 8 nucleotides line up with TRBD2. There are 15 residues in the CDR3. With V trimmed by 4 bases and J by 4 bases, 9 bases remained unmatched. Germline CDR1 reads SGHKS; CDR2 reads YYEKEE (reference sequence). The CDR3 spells CASSVAPTSGETQYF. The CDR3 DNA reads TGTGCCAGCAGCGTGGCCCCTACTAGCGGAGAGACCCAGTACTTC.

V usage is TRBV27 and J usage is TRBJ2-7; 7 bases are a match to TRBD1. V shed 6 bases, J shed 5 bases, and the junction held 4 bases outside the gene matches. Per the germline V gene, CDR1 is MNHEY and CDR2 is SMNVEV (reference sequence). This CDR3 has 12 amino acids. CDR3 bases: TGTGCCAGCAGCAAACAGGGGCACGAGCAGTACTTC. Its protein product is CASSKQGHEQYF.

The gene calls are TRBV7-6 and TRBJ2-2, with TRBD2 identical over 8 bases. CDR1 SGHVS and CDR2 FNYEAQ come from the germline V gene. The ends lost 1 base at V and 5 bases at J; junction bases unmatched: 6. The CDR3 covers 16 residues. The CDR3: CASSLGLASGTGELFF. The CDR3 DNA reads TGTGCCAGCAGCTTAGGACTAGCGAGTGGGACCGGGGAGCTGTTTTTT.

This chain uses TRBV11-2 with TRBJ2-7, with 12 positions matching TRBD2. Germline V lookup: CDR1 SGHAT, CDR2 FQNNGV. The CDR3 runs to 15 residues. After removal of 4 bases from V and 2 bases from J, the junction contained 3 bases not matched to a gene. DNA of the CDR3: TGTGCCAGCAGCTCGCTAGCGGGGGGGACCTACGAGCAGTACTTC. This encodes CASSSLAGGTYEQYF.